This T cell receptor beta chain was observed in a study of liver allograft versus peripheral blood T cells. Overall study: The authors compared T cell receptor repertoires in transplanted livers with recipients' peripheral blood repertoires.

Germline V gene sequence: CDR1 KGHSH, CDR2 LQKENI. This CDR3 is built from 13 residues. Losses at the gene ends were 5 bases for V and 1 base for J; bases not matched to a gene: 1. TCRdb analysed the reads with MiXCR anew, one entry per CDR3 protein. The profile shows fewer than 15,000 distinct CDR3 sequences, roughly 20% of them singletons. By its share, this clonotype is medium-sized (0.01 to 0.1%). Its antigen is unidentified. Study-level findings and limits: Liver allograft T cell receptor repertoires were reported to differ from peripheral blood repertoires.

This sequence was found in a human patient who had a liver transplant. Part of the T cell pool may stem from the graft donor. This chain links TRBV18 with TRBJ1-1; 7 bases fit TRBD1. CDR3 sequence reads: CASSGQANTEAFF. CDR3 nucleotides: TGTGCCAGCTCAGGACAGGCGAACACTGAAGCTTTCTTT.